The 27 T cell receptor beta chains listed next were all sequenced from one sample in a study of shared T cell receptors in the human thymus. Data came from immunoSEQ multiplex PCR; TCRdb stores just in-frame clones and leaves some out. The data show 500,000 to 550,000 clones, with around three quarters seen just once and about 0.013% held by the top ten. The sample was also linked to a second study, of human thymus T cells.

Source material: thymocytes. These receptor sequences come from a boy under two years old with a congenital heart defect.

The CDR3 coding sequence is TGTGCCAGCAGTCCCAGTTTTCGGAGTAGCGGGAGGGCCTCGGGCACCGGGGAGCTGTTTTTT. Its translation is CASSPSFRSSGRASGTGELFF. The genes are TRBV27 and TRBJ2-2; the match to TRBD2 covers 11 bases. The CDR3 length is 21 residues. Trimming removed 5 bases from V and 4 bases from J; junction bases left unmatched: 21. Per the germline V gene, CDR1 is MNHEY and CDR2 is SMNVEV (reference sequence).

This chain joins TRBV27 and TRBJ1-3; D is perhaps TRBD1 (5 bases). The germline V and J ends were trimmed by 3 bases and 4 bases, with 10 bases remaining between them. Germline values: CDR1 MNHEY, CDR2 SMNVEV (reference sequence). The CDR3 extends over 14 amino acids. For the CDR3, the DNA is TGTGCCAGCAGTTTCAGGGCGGGAGGAAACACCATATATTTT. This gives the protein CASSFRAGGNTIYF.

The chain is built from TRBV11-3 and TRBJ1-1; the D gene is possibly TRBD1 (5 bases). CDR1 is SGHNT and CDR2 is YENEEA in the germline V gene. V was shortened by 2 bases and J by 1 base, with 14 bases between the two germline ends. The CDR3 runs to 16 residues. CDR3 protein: CASSLKEGPTNTEAFF. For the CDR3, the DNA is TGTGCCAGCAGCTTAAAGGAGGGACCTACGAACACTGAAGCTTTCTTT.

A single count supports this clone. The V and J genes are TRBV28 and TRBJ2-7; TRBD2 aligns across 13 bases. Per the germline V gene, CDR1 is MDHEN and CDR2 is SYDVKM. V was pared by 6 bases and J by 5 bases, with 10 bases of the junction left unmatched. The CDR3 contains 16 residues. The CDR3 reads CASRLRTSGGPDEQYF. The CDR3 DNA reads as TGTGCCAGCAGACTTAGGACTAGCGGGGGACCGGACGAGCAGTACTTC.

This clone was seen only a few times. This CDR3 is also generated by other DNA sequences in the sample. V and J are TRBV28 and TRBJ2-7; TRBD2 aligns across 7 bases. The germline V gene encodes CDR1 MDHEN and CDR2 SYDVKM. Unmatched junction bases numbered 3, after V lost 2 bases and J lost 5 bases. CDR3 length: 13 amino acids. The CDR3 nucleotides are TGTGCCAGCAGTTTAGAGCTAGCGGACGAGCAGTACTTC. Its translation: CASSLELADEQYF. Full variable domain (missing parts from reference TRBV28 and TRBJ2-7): DVKVTQSSRYLVKRTGEKVFLECVQDMDHENMFWYRQDPGLGLRLIYFSYDVKMKEKGDIPEGYSVSREKKERFSLILESASTNQTSMYLCASSLELADEQYFGPGTRLTVT.

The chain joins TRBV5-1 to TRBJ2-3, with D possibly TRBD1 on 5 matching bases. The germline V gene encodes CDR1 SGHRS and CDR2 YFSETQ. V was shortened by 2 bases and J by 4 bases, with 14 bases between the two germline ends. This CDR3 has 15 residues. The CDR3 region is CASSLVGRVPDTQYF. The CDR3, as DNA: TGCGCCAGCAGCTTAGTGGGCAGGGTCCCAGATACGCAGTATTTT.

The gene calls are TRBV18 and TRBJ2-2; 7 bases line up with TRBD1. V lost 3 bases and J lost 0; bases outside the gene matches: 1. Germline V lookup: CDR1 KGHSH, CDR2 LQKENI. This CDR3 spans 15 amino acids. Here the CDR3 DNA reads TGTGCCAGCTCACCCACAGGGGCGAACACCGGGGAGCTGTTTTTT. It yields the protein CASSPTGANTGELFF.

The CDR3 reads CASSEADQGYNEQFF. DNA of the CDR3: TGTGCCAGCAGTGAAGCCGACCAGGGCTACAATGAGCAGTTCTTC. V usage is TRBV2 and J usage is TRBJ2-1; the D gene is possibly TRBD1 (5 bases). Germline loops: CDR1 SNHLY, CDR2 FYNNEI. The V gene lost 0 bases and the J gene lost 3 bases, with 9 bases spanning the gap. The CDR3 runs to 15 residues.

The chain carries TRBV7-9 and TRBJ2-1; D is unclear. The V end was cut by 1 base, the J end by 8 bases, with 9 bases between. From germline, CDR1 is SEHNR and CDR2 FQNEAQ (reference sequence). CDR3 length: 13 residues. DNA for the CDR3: TGTGCCAGCAGCTTAGGGAGAATGGATGAGCAGTTCTTC. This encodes CASSLGRMDEQFF. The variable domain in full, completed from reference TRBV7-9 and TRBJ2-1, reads DTGVSQNPRHKITKRGQNVTFRCDPISEHNRLYWYRQTLGQGPEFLTYFQNEAQLEKSRLLSDRFSAERPKGSFSTLEIQRTEQGDSAMYLCASSLGRMDEQFFGPGTRLTVL.

The CDR3: CASSVAPQGRYEQYF. CDR3 DNA sequence: TGTGCCAGCAGCGTAGCCCCGCAGGGTAGATACGAGCAGTACTTC. This sequence joins TRBV9 and TRBJ2-7, with D perhaps matching TRBD1 (5 bases). V was trimmed by 0 bases and J by 4 bases, leaving 14 bases between them. The CDR3 runs to 15 residues. Germline CDR1 reads SGDLS; CDR2 reads YYNGEE.

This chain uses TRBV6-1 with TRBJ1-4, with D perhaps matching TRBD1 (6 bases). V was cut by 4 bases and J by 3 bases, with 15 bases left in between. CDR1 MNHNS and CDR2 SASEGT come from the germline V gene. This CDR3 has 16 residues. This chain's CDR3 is CASSGARGASNEKLFF. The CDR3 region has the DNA TGTGCCAGCAGTGGGGCCCGGGGGGCTTCTAATGAAAAACTGTTTTTT.

The CDR3 sequence is CASSQKGGGQGAYEQYF. The CDR3 DNA reads as TGTGCCAGCAGCCAAAAGGGTGGGGGACAGGGGGCCTACGAGCAGTACTTC. The gene calls are TRBV14 and TRBJ2-7, with TRBD1 matching 11 bases. Germline V CDR1 and CDR2: SGHDN, FVKESK. This CDR3 has 17 amino acids. J was trimmed by 2 bases and V by 2 bases; bases with no gene match: 8.

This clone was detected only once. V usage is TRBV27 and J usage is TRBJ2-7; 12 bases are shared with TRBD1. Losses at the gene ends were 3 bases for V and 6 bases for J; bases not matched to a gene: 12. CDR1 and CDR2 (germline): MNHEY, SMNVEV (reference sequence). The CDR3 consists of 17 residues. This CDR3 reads CASSFLFRDRGPGEQYF. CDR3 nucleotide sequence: TGTGCCAGCAGTTTTCTGTTCCGGGACAGGGGGCCGGGCGAGCAGTACTTC.

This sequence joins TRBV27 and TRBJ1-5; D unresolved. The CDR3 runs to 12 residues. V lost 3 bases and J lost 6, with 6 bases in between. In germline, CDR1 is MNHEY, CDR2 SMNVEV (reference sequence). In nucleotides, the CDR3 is TGTGCCAGCAGTTTGGAGGGTCAGCCCCAGCATTTT. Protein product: CASSLEGQPQHF.

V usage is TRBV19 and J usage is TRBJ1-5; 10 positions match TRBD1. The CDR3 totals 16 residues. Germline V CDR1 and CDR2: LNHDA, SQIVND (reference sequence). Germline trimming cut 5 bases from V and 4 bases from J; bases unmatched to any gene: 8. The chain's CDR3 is CASSVDRDRGNQPQHF. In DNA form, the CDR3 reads TGTGCCAGTAGTGTCGACCGGGACAGGGGTAATCAGCCCCAGCATTTT.

The CDR3 reads CASSQDRAGGREPQHF. CDR3 DNA sequence: TGCGCCAGCAGCCAAGATCGGGCAGGGGGCCGGGAGCCCCAGCATTTT. The rearrangement uses TRBV4-3 and TRBJ1-5; 8 nucleotides align to TRBD1. Germline V gene sequence: CDR1 LGHNA, CDR2 YSLEER. The CDR3 is made up of 16 amino acids. The trim removed 0 bases at V and 8 bases at J, leaving 9 bases unmatched.

For the CDR3, the DNA is TGTGCTAGTGGTTTGTTCTCTAGCGGGAGGGAGTACGAGCAGTACTTC. Translated: CASGLFSSGREYEQYF. The chain joins TRBV12-5 to TRBJ2-7; 12 bases fit TRBD2. The germline V gene has CDR1 LGHNT and CDR2 FRNRAP. V lost 2 bases, J lost 4 bases, and 6 bases stayed unmatched. CDR3 length equals 16 residues.

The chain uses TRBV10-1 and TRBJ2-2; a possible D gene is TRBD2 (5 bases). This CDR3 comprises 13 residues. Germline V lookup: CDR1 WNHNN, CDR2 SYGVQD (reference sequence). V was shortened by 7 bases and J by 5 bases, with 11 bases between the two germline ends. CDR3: CASNQRATGELFF. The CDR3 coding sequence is TGCGCCAGCAACCAGAGGGCAACCGGGGAGCTGTTTTTT.

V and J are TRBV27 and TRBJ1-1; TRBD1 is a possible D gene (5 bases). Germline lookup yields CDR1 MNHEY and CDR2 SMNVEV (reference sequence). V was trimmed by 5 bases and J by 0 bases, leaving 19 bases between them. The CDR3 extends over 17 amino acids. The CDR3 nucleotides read TGTGCCAGCAGTCTGGGCCTCGGGCAGGGTTTGAACACTGAAGCTTTCTTT. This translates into CASSLGLGQGLNTEAFF.

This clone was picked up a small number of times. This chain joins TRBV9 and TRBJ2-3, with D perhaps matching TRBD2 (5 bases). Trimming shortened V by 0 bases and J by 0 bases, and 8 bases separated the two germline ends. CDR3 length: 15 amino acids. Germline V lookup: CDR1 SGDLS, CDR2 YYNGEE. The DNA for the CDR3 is TGTGCCAGCAGCGTAGATGGCGGGAGCACAGATACGCAGTATTTT. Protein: CASSVDGGSTDTQYF.

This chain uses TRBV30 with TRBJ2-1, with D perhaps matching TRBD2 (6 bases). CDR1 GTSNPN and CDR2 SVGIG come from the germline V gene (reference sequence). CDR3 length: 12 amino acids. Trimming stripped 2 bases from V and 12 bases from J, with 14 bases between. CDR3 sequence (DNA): TGTGCCTGGAGTCCCGAGACTAGAACGCAGTTCTTC. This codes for CAWSPETRTQFF.

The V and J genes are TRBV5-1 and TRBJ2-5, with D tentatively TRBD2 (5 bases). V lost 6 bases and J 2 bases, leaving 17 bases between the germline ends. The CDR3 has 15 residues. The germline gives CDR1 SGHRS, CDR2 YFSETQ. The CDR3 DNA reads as TGCGCCAGCACGAGGGTCGGGCAACAACAAGAGACCCAGTACTTC. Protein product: CASTRVGQQQETQYF.

The CDR3 nucleotides read TGTGCCAGCAGCCCTGCGGGGACTAGCAAACTACGAGAGACCCAGTACTTC. This encodes CASSPAGTSKLRETQYF. The chain is built from TRBV4-2 and TRBJ2-5; 9 bases are a match to TRBD2. Germline loops: CDR1 LGHNA, CDR2 YNFKEQ. The CDR3 has 17 amino acids. V dropped 4 bases and J dropped 4; count of bases not matched to a gene: 13.

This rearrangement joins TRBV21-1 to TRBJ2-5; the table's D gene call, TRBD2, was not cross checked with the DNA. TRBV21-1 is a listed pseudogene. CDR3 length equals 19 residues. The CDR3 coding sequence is TGTGCCAGCAGCAAAGGACTAGCGGGAGGCTCTGGGTACCAAGAGACCCAGTACTTC. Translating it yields CASSKGLAGGSGYQETQYF.

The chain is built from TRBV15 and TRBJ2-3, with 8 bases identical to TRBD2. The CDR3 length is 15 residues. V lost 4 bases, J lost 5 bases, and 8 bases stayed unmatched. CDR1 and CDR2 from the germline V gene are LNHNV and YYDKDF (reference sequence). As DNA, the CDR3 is TGTGCCACCAGCAAAACAGCGGGAGTGAAAGATACGCAGTATTTT. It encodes CATSKTAGVKDTQYF. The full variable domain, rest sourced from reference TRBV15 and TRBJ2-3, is DAMVIQNPRYQVTQFGKPVTLSCSQTLNHNVMYWYQQKSSQAPKLLFHYYDKDFNNEADTPDNFQSRRPNTSFCFLDIRSPGLGDTAMYLCATSKTAGVKDTQYFGPGTRLTVL.

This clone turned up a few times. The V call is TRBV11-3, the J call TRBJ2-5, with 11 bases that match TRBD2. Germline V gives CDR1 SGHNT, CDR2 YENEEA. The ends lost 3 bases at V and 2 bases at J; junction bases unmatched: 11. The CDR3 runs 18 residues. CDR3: CASSFYSGRAACQETQYF. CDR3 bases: TGTGCCAGCAGCTTCTATAGCGGGAGGGCCGCGTGTCAAGAGACCCAGTACTTC.

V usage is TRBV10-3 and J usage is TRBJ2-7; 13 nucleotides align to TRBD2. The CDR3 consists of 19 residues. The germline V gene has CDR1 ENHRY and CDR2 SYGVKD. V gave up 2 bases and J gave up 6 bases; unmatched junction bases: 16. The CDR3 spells CAISETEGTSGTQGPEQYF. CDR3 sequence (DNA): TGTGCCATCAGTGAGACGGAGGGGACTAGCGGGACCCAAGGGCCCGAGCAGTACTTC.